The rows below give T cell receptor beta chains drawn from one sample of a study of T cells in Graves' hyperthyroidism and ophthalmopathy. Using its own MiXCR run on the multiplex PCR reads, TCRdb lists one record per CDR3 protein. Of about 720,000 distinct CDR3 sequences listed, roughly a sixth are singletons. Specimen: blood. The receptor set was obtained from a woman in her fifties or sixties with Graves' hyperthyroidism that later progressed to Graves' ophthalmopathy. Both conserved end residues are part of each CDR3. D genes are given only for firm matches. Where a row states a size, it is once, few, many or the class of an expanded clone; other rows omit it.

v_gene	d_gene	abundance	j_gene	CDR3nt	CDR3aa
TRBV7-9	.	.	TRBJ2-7	TGTGCCAGCAGCCCCCGGGTGGACGAGCAGTACTTC	CASSPRVDEQYF
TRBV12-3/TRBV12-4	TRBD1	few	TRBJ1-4	TGTGCCAGCATGGCCGGGACAGGGCATGAAAAACTGTTTTTT	CASMAGTGHEKLFF
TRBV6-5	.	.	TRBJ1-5	TGTGCCAGCAGTTACTCGGAGGGGGATCAGCCCCAGCATTTT	CASSYSEGDQPQHF
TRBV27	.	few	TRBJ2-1	TGTGCCAGCAGTATGAGCGGGCCTTCCTACAATGAGCAGTTCTTC	CASSMSGPSYNEQFF
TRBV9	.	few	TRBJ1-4	TGTGCCAGCAGCGTAGCGGGGTGGGCTAATGAAAAACTGTTTTTT	CASSVAGWANEKLFF
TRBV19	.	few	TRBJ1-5	TGTGCCAGTAGTTACGTTGGGGGGGATCAGCCCCAGCATTTT	CASSYVGGDQPQHF
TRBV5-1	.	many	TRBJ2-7	TGCGCCAGCAGCTTGGCCCAGGGTTACGAGCAGTACTTC	CASSLAQGYEQYF
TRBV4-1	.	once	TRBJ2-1	TGCGCCAGCAGCCAAGAGCACCTAGCAGGGGATGAGCAGTTCTTC	CASSQEHLAGDEQFF
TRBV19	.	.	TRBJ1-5	TGTGCCAGTAGTACTCGCTCCCCCGGGGACACCAGACATTTT	CASSTRSPGDTRHF
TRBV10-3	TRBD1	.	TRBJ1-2	TGTGCCATCAGTGTCGGGCAGGGGGCTTTTGGCTACACCTTC	CAISVGQGAFGYTF
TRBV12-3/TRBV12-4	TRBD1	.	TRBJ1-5	TGTGCCAGCAGTACTAGACAGGGGGTGTTTTATCAGCCCCAGCATTTT	CASSTRQGVFYQPQHF
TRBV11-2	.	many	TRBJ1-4	TGTGCCAGCGGCCCCTCTGCAACTAATGAAAAACTGTTTTTT	CASGPSATNEKLFF
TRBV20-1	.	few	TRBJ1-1	TGCAGTGCTCCTAAACAGGGAGTAGGGCCTGAAGCTTTCTTT	CSAPKQGVGPEAFF
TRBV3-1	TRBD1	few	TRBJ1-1	TGTGCCAGCCGCCCGTACGGGGGGGACAGATATTTGAACACTGAAGCTTTCTTT	CASRPYGGDRYLNTEAFF
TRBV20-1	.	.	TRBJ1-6	TGCAGTGCTAGAATCTCGGGGGCCTATAATTCACCCCTCCACTTT	CSARISGAYNSPLHF
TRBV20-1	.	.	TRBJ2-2	TGCAGTGCTAGACGGCATAGCGGGGAGCTGTTTTTT	CSARRHSGELFF
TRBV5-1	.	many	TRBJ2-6	TGCGCCAGCAGCTTAATTGAGATGGGCTCTGGGGCCAACGTCCTGACTTTC	CASSLIEMGSGANVLTF
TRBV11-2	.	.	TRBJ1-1	TGTGCCAGCATCTATACTGGGGTTCTGAACACTGAAGCTTTCTTT	CASIYTGVLNTEAFF
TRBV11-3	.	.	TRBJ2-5	TGTGCCAGCAGCCCCCCGGCCGGGCTTGAGGAGACCCAGTACTTC	CASSPPAGLEETQYF
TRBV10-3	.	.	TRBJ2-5	TGTGCCATCAGTGAGAGTAGAGAGACCCAGTACTTC	CAISESRETQYF
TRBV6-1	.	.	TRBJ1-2	TGTGCCAGCAGGATAGGGGACGGCTATGGCTACACCTTC	CASRIGDGYGYTF
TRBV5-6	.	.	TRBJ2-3	TGTGCCAGCAGCTCGGGACTTGGTTTCGGAGATACGCAGTATTTT	CASSSGLGFGDTQYF
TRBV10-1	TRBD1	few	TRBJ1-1	TGCGCCAGCAGTGAGTCTGGGACAGGGCGCAGAGCTTTCTTT	CASSESGTGRRAFF
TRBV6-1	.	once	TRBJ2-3	TGTGCCAGCAGTGCTAGTAAGTTTAGCACAGATACGCAGTATTTT	CASSASKFSTDTQYF
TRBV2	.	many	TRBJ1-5	TGTGCCAGCAGTGAAGCGCCCAGGGCTGCGGGCAATCAGCCCCAGCATTTT	CASSEAPRAAGNQPQHF
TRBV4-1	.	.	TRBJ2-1	TGCGCCAGCAGCCCCTCGCGGGTGGCCAGCTCCTACAATGAGCAGTTCTTC	CASSPSRVASSYNEQFF
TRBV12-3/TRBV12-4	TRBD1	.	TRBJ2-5	TGTGCCAGCAGTCCTATCGGACAGGGAGAGGCTCAGTACTTC	CASSPIGQGEAQYF
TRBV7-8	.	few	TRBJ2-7	TGTGCCAGCAGCCGAATTCCGCGGGGTTCAACCTTCTACGAGCAGTACTTC	CASSRIPRGSTFYEQYF
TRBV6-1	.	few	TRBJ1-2	TGTGCCAGCAGTGAAGATGGAATTTGGAACTATGGCTACACCTTC	CASSEDGIWNYGYTF
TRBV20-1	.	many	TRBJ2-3	TGCAGTGCAATCCTAGCTGCAGATACGCAGTATTTT	CSAILAADTQYF
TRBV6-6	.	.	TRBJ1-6	TGTGCCAGCAGTTACTCAGGCAGTAATTCACCCCTCCACTTT	CASSYSGSNSPLHF
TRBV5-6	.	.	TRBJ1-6	TGTGCCAGCAGCGTCCCAGGGAACTCCTATAATTCACCCCTCCACTTT	CASSVPGNSYNSPLHF
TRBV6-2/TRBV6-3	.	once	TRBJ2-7	TGTGCCAGCAGAACCGGGACCGGGACGGCCGAGCAGTACTTC	CASRTGTGTAEQYF
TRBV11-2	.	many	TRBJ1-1	TGTGCCAGCAGCTTACGGCAGGCCTATGTGAACACTGAAGCTTTCTTT	CASSLRQAYVNTEAFF
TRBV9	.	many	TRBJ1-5	TGTGCCAGCAGCTCGACCCCTTTTCAGCCCCAGCATTTT	CASSSTPFQPQHF
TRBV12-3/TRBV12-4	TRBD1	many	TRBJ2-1	TGTGCCAGCACCCTCGGACAGGGAGGCAATGAGCAGTTCTTC	CASTLGQGGNEQFF
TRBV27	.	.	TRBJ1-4	TGTGCCAGCAGTCGGACCAACCGGGACCTTAATGAAAAACTGTTTTTT	CASSRTNRDLNEKLFF
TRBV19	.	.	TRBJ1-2	TGTGCCAGTAGTCCCTCCCCGGGGGGCGTTGGCTACACCTTC	CASSPSPGGVGYTF
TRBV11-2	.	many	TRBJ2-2	TGTGCCAGCAGCCACGACAGCACCGGGGAGCTGTTTTTT	CASSHDSTGELFF
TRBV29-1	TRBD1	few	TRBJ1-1	TGCAGCGTTGATCGGGGACAGGTGAACACTGAAGCTTTCTTT	CSVDRGQVNTEAFF
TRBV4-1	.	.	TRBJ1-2	TGCGCCAGCAGCCCTGGGACCGTTAACTATGGCTACACCTTC	CASSPGTVNYGYTF
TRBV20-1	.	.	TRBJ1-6	TGCAGTGCTAGAGAGCCGGGATTAGATTCACCCCTCCACTTT	CSAREPGLDSPLHF
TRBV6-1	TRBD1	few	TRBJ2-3	TGTGCCAGCACCGAACTGGGGCAGGGGGCAGATACGCAGTATTTT	CASTELGQGADTQYF
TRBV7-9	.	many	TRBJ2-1	TGTGCCAGCAGCTTTATTTTAGCGGACTACAATGAGCAGTTCTTC	CASSFILADYNEQFF
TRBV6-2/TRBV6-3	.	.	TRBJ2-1	TGTGCCAGCAGCGATCACAATGAGCAGTTCTTC	CASSDHNEQFF
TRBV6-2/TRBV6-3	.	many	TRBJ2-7	TGTGCCAGCAGTTACTCGAGTTCGGGGACCTACGAGCAGTACTTC	CASSYSSSGTYEQYF
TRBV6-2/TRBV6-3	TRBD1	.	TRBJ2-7	TGTGCCAGCAGTAAACCGCGACAGGGGGCGAGCGAGCAGTACTTC	CASSKPRQGASEQYF
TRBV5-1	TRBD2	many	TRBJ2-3	TGCGCCAGCAGCCCGGACACTAGCGGGGAAGATACGCAGTATTTT	CASSPDTSGEDTQYF
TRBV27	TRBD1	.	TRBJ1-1	TGTGCCAGCACCCAGACAGGGGTCGGATTCACTGAAGCTTTCTTT	CASTQTGVGFTEAFF
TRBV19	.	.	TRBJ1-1	TGTGCCAGTAGTATACAGGGGACGAACACTGAAGCTTTCTTT	CASSIQGTNTEAFF
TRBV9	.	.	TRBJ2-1	TGTGCCAGCAGCCCCAGTTGGGGGGCGTCCTACAATGAGCAGTTCTTC	CASSPSWGASYNEQFF